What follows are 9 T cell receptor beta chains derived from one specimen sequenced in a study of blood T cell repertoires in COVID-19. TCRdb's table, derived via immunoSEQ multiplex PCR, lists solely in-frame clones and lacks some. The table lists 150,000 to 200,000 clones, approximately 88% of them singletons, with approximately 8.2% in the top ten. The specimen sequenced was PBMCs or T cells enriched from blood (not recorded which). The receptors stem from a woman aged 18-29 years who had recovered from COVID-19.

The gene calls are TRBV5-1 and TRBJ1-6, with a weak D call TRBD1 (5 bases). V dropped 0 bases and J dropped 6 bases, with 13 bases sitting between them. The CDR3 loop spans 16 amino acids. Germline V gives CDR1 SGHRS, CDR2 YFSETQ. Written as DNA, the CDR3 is TGCGCCAGCAGCTTGGATCCGACAGATCTTAATTCACCCCTCCACTTT. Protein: CASSLDPTDLNSPLHF.

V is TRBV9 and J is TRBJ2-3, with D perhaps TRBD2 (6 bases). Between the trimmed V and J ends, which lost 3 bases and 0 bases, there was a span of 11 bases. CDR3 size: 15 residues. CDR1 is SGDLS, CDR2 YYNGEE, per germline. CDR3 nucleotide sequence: TGTGCCAGCAGCGACGGGGGAACTAGCACAGATACGCAGTATTTT. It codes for CASSDGGTSTDTQYF.

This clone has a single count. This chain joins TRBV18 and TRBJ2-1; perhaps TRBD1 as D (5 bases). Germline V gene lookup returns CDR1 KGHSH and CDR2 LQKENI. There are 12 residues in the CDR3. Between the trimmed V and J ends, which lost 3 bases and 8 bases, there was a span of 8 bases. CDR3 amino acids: CASSPRQHEQFF. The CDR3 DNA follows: TGTGCCAGCTCACCCAGACAGCATGAGCAGTTCTTC.

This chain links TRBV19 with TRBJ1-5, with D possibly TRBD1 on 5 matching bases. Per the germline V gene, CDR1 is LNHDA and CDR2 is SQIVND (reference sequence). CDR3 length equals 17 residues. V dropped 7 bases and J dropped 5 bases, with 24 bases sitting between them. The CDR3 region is CASNSPGRGREDQPQHF. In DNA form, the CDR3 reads TGTGCCAGTAACTCCCCGGGGAGGGGACGGGAGGATCAGCCCCAGCATTTT.

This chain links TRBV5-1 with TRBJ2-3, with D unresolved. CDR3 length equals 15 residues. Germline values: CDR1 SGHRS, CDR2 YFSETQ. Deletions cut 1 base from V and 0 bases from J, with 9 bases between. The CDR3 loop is CASSLYSSSTDTQYF. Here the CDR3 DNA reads TGCGCCAGCAGCTTGTACAGCTCTAGCACAGATACGCAGTATTTT.

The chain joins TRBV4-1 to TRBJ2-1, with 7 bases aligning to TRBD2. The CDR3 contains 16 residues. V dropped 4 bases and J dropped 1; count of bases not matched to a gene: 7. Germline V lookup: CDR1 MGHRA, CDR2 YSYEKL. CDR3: CASSPRTSGSYNEQFF. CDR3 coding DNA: TGCGCCAGCAGCCCACGGACTAGTGGGTCCTACAATGAGCAGTTCTTC.

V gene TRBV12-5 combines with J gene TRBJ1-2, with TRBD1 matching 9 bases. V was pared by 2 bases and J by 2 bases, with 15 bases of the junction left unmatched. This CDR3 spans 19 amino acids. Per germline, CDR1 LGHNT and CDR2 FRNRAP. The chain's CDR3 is CASGLILGQGASSNYGYTF. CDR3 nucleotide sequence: TGTGCTAGTGGTTTGATATTGGGACAGGGCGCCTCTTCCAACTATGGCTACACCTTC.

In nucleotides, the CDR3 is TGTGCCAGCAGCTTAGAAGGTTCGAGGGTCGAGCAGTACTTC. The encoded protein is CASSLEGSRVEQYF. The rearrangement uses TRBV11-2 and TRBJ2-7; maybe TRBD2 (5 bases). This CDR3 has 14 amino acids. Germline CDR1 is SGHAT and CDR2 is FQNNGV. Trimming left V 0 bases short and J 6 bases short, with 12 bases between.

In DNA, the CDR3 is TGTGCCAGCAAAGCGGGGGGGCCCTACGAGCAGTACTTC. Protein product: CASKAGGPYEQYF. The chain joins TRBV28 to TRBJ2-7; TRBD2 matches 10 bases. Germline CDR1 and CDR2: MDHEN and SYDVKM. The V and J ends lost 7 bases and 2 bases, in that order; junction bases with no gene match: 2. This CDR3 spans 13 amino acids.